The next 26 T cell receptor beta chains were all read from a single sample in a study of beta chain features in type 1 diabetes. Reverse transcribing all isolated RNA meant expressed TCRB transcripts were sequenced. Clones were sequenced by immunoSEQ multiplex PCR, and TCRdb holds only the in-frame ones, with some missing. The sample comprises 200,000 to 300,000 clones, roughly 70% of which are singletons, and 0.053% rests with the top ten. The sequenced sample was naive CD4+ T cells from blood. The receptors were gathered from a man younger than 40 in good health.

The chain has TRBV29-1 and TRBJ2-3; 8 nucleotides match TRBD2. Looked up from germline, CDR1 is SQVTM and CDR2 is ANQGSEA. This CDR3 contains 13 residues. V gave up 5 bases and J gave up 2 bases; unmatched junction bases: 3. In nucleotides, the CDR3 is TGCAGCGTTTATAGCGGGGCCACAGATACGCAGTATTTT. This translates into CSVYSGATDTQYF.

The chain recombines TRBV25-1 with TRBJ2-1; 7 bases are a match to TRBD1. Germline values: CDR1 MGHDK, CDR2 SYGVNS. This CDR3 comprises 12 residues. J was trimmed by 3 bases and V by 7 bases; bases with no gene match: 0. CDR3 in DNA: TGTGCCAGCAACAGGGGCTACAATGAGCAGTTCTTC. Its translation: CASNRGYNEQFF.

V and J are TRBV30 and TRBJ1-4; D is ambiguous. In germline, CDR1 is GTSNPN, CDR2 SVGIG (reference sequence). Trimming shortened V by 0 bases and J by 10 bases, and 6 bases separated the two germline ends. The CDR3 length is 11 residues. The CDR3 DNA sequence: TGTGCCTGGAGTGTACTCGGAAAACTGTTTTTT. It yields the protein CAWSVLGKLFF.

The J gene is TRBJ2-7, the V gene TRBV4-2; TRBD2 agrees at 12 bases. The CDR3 extends over 15 amino acids. Trimming took 5 bases from V and 6 from J; bases not matched to a gene: 8. Germline V CDR1 and CDR2: LGHNA, YNFKEQ. The CDR3 DNA reads TGTGCCAGCAGCGGATCCCCGGGACTAGCGGGCGAGCAGTACTTC. Encoded protein: CASSGSPGLAGEQYF.

This CDR3 is CASSVGGGVSTDTQYF. The CDR3 DNA sequence: TGTGCCAGCAGTGTAGGCGGAGGCGTGAGCACAGATACGCAGTATTTT. The rearrangement uses TRBV2 and TRBJ2-3; D is possibly TRBD2 (5 bases). The CDR3 loop spans 16 amino acids. The germline V gene encodes CDR1 SNHLY and CDR2 FYNNEI. Trimming removed 4 bases from V and 0 bases from J, with 14 bases in between.

On this clone: In the same sample, other DNA sequences code for this CDR3. V is TRBV14 and J is TRBJ2-5; D gene ambiguous. The CDR3 totals 12 residues. Between the trimmed V and J ends, which lost 1 base and 4 bases, there was a span of 4 bases. Germline lookup yields CDR1 SGHDN and CDR2 FVKESK. The CDR3 DNA reads as TGTGCCAGCAGCCAAGTCTCAGAGACCCAGTACTTC. Protein sequence: CASSQVSETQYF.

V gene TRBV30 combines with J gene TRBJ1-2, with 7 bases fitting TRBD1. The CDR3 covers 14 residues. Germline-derived CDR1 and CDR2 are GTSNPN and SVGIG (reference sequence). V dropped 1 base and J dropped 2; count of bases not matched to a gene: 4. The CDR3, as DNA: TGTGCCTGGAGTGCGACAGGGCTGAACTATGGCTACACCTTC. Translation: CAWSATGLNYGYTF.

This clone appeared once. The chain combines TRBV4-1 with TRBJ1-4; TRBD1 might be the D (6 bases). The germline CDR1 and CDR2 sequences are MGHRA and YSYEKL. The CDR3 has 16 amino acids. V was pared by 4 bases and J by 6 bases, with 18 bases between. The CDR3 reads CASSRIQGRRDEKLFF. The DNA for the CDR3 is TGCGCCAGCAGCCGGATACAGGGTAGGCGTGATGAAAAACTGTTTTTT.

The chain recombines TRBV30 with TRBJ2-4; 7 bases agree with TRBD1. Trimming at V came to 5 bases and at J to 5 bases, leaving 9 bases not matched to a gene. Germline V lookup: CDR1 GTSNPN, CDR2 SVGIG (reference sequence). The CDR3 totals 14 residues. CDR3 sequence reads: CAWGPGQLENIQYF. Here the CDR3 DNA reads TGTGCCTGGGGACCGGGACAGTTGGAAAACATTCAGTACTTC.

This chain connects TRBV5-8 to TRBJ2-7; D call uncertain. The CDR3 has 12 amino acids. Between the trimmed V and J ends, which lost 4 bases and 6 bases, there was a span of 11 bases. Per germline, CDR1 SGHTS and CDR2 YDEGEE. The CDR3 loop reads CASSRRHAEQYF. The CDR3 DNA reads as TGTGCCAGCAGCAGGAGACACGCCGAGCAGTACTTC.

This clone was counted a single time. The chain joins TRBV18 to TRBJ2-3; D not resolved. Germline V CDR1 and CDR2: KGHSH, LQKENI. V was shortened by 2 bases and J by 4 bases, with 19 bases between the two germline ends. The CDR3 covers 17 residues. The DNA for the CDR3 is TGTGCCAGCTCACCATCGGACCCGTTGACCCGGGCAGATACGCAGTATTTT. It encodes CASSPSDPLTRADTQYF. The complete variable domain, with remaining parts taken from reference TRBV18 and TRBJ2-3, reads NAGVMQNPRHLVRRRGQEARLRCSPMKGHSHVYWYRQLPEEGLKFMVYLQKENIIDESGMPKERFSAEFPKEGPSILRIQQVVRGDSAAYFCASSPSDPLTRADTQYFGPGTRLTVL.

V gene TRBV7-2 combines with J gene TRBJ2-3; D remains ambiguous. V shed 11 bases and J shed 0 bases, with 12 bases lying between them. Germline assignment: CDR1 SGHTA and CDR2 FQGNSA. The CDR3 totals 13 residues. CDR3 DNA: TGTGCCGCTAGGCCCCGGAGCACAGATACGCAGTATTTT. It is translated as CAARPRSTDTQYF.

The V call is TRBV11-3, the J call TRBJ2-1; D remains unclear. Deletions cut 0 bases from V and 5 bases from J, with 5 bases between. Germline CDR1 SGHNT, CDR2 YENEEA. The CDR3 spans 13 residues. The DNA of the CDR3 is TGTGCCAGCAGCTTAGAAAGGAACAATGAGCAGTTCTTC. It is translated as CASSLERNNEQFF.

This clone was counted between two and nine times. The chain joins TRBV29-1 to TRBJ1-1; no firm D call. V was cut by 5 bases and J by 0 bases, with 7 bases left in between. Germline V gene sequence: CDR1 SQVTM, CDR2 ANQGSEA. The CDR3 totals 12 residues. The CDR3 reads CSVKQMNTEAFF. CDR3 nucleotide sequence: TGCAGCGTTAAACAGATGAACACTGAAGCTTTCTTT.

V gene TRBV27 combines with J gene TRBJ2-3; the D gene is possibly TRBD2 (5 bases). CDR1 is MNHEY, CDR2 SMNVEV, per germline (reference sequence). CDR3 length equals 17 residues. Trimming took off 7 bases at V and 0 bases at J, with 20 bases between the two ends. CDR3 DNA: TGTGCCAGCAACTTCCTAGGACTGCAAGCTAGCACAGATACGCAGTATTTT. Protein product: CASNFLGLQASTDTQYF.

The chain carries TRBV30 and TRBJ1-5, with 7 bases fitting TRBD1. This CDR3 region has 14 residues. CDR1 and CDR2 from the germline V gene are GTSNPN and SVGIG (reference sequence). Unmatched junction bases numbered 5, after V lost 2 bases and J lost 4 bases. The CDR3 DNA sequence: TGTGCCTGGAGTTCGGGACAGTTAAATCAGCCCCAGCATTTT. Amino acids: CAWSSGQLNQPQHF.

A remark on this clone: The identical CDR3 is also encoded by other nucleotide sequences in the sample. The chain is built from TRBV29-1 and TRBJ2-7; D not resolved. Per germline, CDR1 SQVTM and CDR2 ANQGSEA. This CDR3 has 11 amino acids. With 0 bases removed from V and 1 base from J, the gap between germline ends came to 1 base. Here the CDR3 reads CSVEDSYEQYF. The CDR3 DNA reads TGCAGCGTTGAAGATTCCTACGAGCAGTACTTC.

The gene calls are TRBV5-1 and TRBJ2-1, with 11 bases aligning to TRBD2. The length of the CDR3 is 13 residues. The V segment lost 4 bases and the J segment 9 bases; nucleotides outside the gene matches: 3. The germline V gene encodes CDR1 SGHRS and CDR2 YFSETQ. CDR3 sequence (DNA): TGCGCCAGCAGCGAGGGACTAGCGGTTGAGCAGTTCTTC. Its translation is CASSEGLAVEQFF.

The V and J genes are TRBV25-1 and TRBJ2-7, with unresolved D. This CDR3 is 11 amino acids long. CDR1 is MGHDK, CDR2 SYGVNS, per germline. V lost 5 bases to trimming and J lost 6 bases, with 8 bases between them. The CDR3 here is CASSLVSEQYF. The CDR3 nucleotides are TGTGCCAGCAGTCTAGTGAGCGAGCAGTACTTC.

The CDR3 sequence: CSVTEFYEQYF. CDR3 coding DNA: TGCAGCGTTACAGAATTCTACGAGCAGTACTTC. The rearrangement links TRBV29-1 to TRBJ2-7; D remains ambiguous. Germline V gene lookup returns CDR1 SQVTM and CDR2 ANQGSEA. The CDR3 runs to 11 residues. Trimming stripped 5 bases from V and 3 bases from J, with 8 bases between.

The rearrangement links TRBV28 to TRBJ2-5, with unresolved D. This CDR3 has 15 amino acids. CDR1 is MDHEN, CDR2 SYDVKM, per germline. V was shortened by 6 bases and J by 4 bases, with 18 bases between the two germline ends. CDR3 in amino acids: CASSSLELIGETQYF. The CDR3 nucleotides are TGTGCCAGCAGCTCCCTAGAACTGATCGGAGAGACCCAGTACTTC.

V and J are TRBV5-1 and TRBJ2-7; 9 nucleotides line up with TRBD2. The CDR3 totals 17 residues. Germline CDR1 and CDR2: SGHRS and YFSETQ. V dropped 4 bases and J dropped 4; count of bases not matched to a gene: 15. Here the CDR3 reads CASSLSTSAGGVYEQYF. For the CDR3, the DNA is TGCGCCAGCAGCCTTTCAACCTCAGCGGGAGGCGTGTACGAGCAGTACTTC. The whole variable domain, remainder taken from reference TRBV5-1 and TRBJ2-7, is KAGVTQTPRYLIKTRGQQVTLSCSPISGHRSVSWYQQTPGQGLQFLFEYFSETQRNKGNFPGRFSGRQFSNSRSEMNVSTLELGDSALYLCASSLSTSAGGVYEQYFGPGTRLTVT.

This chain connects TRBV20-1 to TRBJ2-5, with D unresolved. The V end lost 3 bases, the J end lost 7 bases, and 9 bases lay between the germline ends. Per germline, CDR1 DFQATT and CDR2 SNEGSKA (reference sequence). This CDR3 is 11 amino acids long. The CDR3 region is CSASRSGTQYF. CDR3 nucleotides: TGCAGTGCTAGCCGGAGTGGGACCCAGTACTTC.

The rearrangement joins TRBV2 to TRBJ2-7; D could derive from TRBD1 or TRBD2 (5 bases each). With 6 bases removed from V and 3 bases from J, the gap between germline ends came to 15 bases. Per the germline V gene, CDR1 is SNHLY and CDR2 is FYNNEI. The CDR3 covers 14 residues. The CDR3 reads CASRKGRKDYEQYF. CDR3 in DNA: TGTGCCAGCAGGAAGGGACGGAAGGACTACGAGCAGTACTTC.

The chain joins TRBV5-6 to TRBJ2-2, with TRBD2 matching over 11 bases. The CDR3 length is 17 residues. The junction had 7 bases not matched to a gene; V was cut back by 4 bases and J by 2 bases. Germline V gene lookup returns CDR1 SGHDT and CDR2 YYEEEE. This CDR3 reads CASSVPGLAANTGELFF. As DNA, the CDR3 is TGTGCCAGCAGCGTACCGGGACTAGCGGCTAACACCGGGGAGCTGTTTTTT.

This clone was picked up a small number of times. This rearrangement joins TRBV18 to TRBJ2-2; D is uncertain. CDR3 length: 15 residues. V was clipped by 3 bases and J by 1 base, with 9 bases between them. Germline V gene data show CDR1 as KGHSH and CDR2 as LQKENI. Here the CDR3 reads CASSPDVKNTGELFF. As DNA, the CDR3 is TGTGCCAGCTCACCCGACGTCAAGAACACCGGGGAGCTGTTTTTT.